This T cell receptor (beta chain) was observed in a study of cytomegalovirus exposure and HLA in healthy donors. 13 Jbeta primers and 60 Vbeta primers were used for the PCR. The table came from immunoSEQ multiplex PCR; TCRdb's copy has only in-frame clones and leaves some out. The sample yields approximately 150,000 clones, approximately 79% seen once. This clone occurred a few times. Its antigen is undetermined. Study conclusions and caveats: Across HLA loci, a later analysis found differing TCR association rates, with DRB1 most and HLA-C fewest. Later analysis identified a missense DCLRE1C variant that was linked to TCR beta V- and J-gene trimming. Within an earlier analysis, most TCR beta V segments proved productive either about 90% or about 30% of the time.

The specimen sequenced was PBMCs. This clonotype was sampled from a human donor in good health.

CDR3 amino acids: CASSRGQGANTEAFF. The CDR3 DNA sequence: TGCGCCAGCAGCCGCGGACAGGGGGCGAACACTGAAGCTTTCTTT. V and J are TRBV4-1 and TRBJ1-1; 11 bases are a match to TRBD1. V shed 4 bases, J shed 1 base, and the junction held 2 bases outside the gene matches. The germline V gene encodes CDR1 MGHRA and CDR2 YSYEKL. CDR3 length: 15 residues.